The source of this TCR beta chain is a study of T cell responses to AZD1222 COVID-19 vaccine (dated by TCRdb to the early 2020s). Regarding the study in general: AZD1222 recipients given second doses at about 4 weeks or at about 12 weeks were pooled, since spike-specific TCR depth and breadth were not found to differ between the two schedules. Trial participants were enrolled by age into subgroups of 18-55, 56-69 and 70-plus years, and about 150, 27 and 61 TCR-sequenced participants, respectively, were included in these subgroups. TCR sequencing covered more than 230 trial participants: approximately 200 given two doses of AZD1222 and around 26 given two doses of MenACWY control vaccine.

The paper's findings and limits, for the study overall: Conclusions about previously exposed vaccinees were limited because only 6 or 7 AZD1222 recipients were SARS-CoV-2 seropositive at baseline. No day 14 peak-response samples were available, so repertoires were characterized only after the peak T cell response. A significant rise in spike-specific TCR breadth and depth was observed after two AZD1222 doses relative to day 0 and relative to MenACWY recipients. Vaccine-associated CD4 TCRs spanned the whole spike protein, with dominant responses in regions 160-218 and 743-854. Epitopes outside the regions mutated in the B.1.351 and B.1.1.7 variants were reportedly recognized by nearly half of the unique spike-specific TCRs. Participants were mostly white British and included more females than males, and it was suggested by the authors that clonal diversity may have been underestimated. In the small 56-69-year group, the increase in depth fell short of significance, most likely because of low power.

The time point label for this specimen denotes: baseline before first vaccination. Vaccinee samples were obtained from the UK trials COV001 and COV002, which included a single-blind randomized controlled phase 2/3 trial of AZD1222 (ChAdOx1 nCoV-19) in healthy adults. Trial participant PBMC samples were collected at day 0 and day 28 after the second dose for TCRbeta chain sequencing. The CDR3 regions of human TCRbeta chains were analyzed by immunosequencing. The original pipeline was this. TCRs in the repertoires were matched against a reference library of SARS-CoV-2-specific TCRs that had been generated with the MIRA antigen-specificity platform. Breadth was defined as the fraction of unique TCRs that were SARS-CoV-2-associated. Depth was defined as the fraction of total T cells that were SARS-CoV-2-associated. Each spike-specific TCR was assigned to its reactive spike region and to a CD4 or CD8 class using the MIRA data. Log10-transformed breadth and depth values were compared by one-way ANOVA with Sidak's multiple comparisons tests. TCRdb re-hosts the immuneACCESS table, in-frame sequences only. Its copies lack some clones; in the studies checked, an unresolved V gene accounts for under half of them, and the cause for the rest is not known. V and J calls and clone size are those listed in that table; D and trimming were worked out from the DNA. Here the sample has 100,000 to 120,000 clones; about 85% occur a single time. The ten largest clones add up to around 3% of the sample.

The CDR3 holds 16 amino acids from the cysteine to the phenylalanine. Here the CDR3 DNA is all that survives: 48 bases in frame from base 1. The germline V gene supplies CDR1 SGDLS and CDR2 YYNGEE. V was cut back by 3 bases and J by 3 bases, leaving a gap of 16 bases between them. As to this clone: Its antigen is currently not known. Base-call qualities are not available, and no considerably larger clone is one nucleotide away.

The sequence derives from an adult in good health. The sample in question was peripheral blood, obtained on day 0 of AZD1222 vaccination. The rearranged segments are TRBV9 and TRBJ2-1; the D segment could be TRBD2, given 6 matching bases. At the DNA level, the sequence is TGTGCCAGCAGCGAGGGGCAGGGCGGGGTCTACAATGAGCAGTTCTTC. Translated, it gives CASSEGQGGVYNEQFF.